What follows are 23 T cell receptor beta chains derived from one specimen sequenced in a study of T cell responses to AZD1222 COVID-19 vaccine. The method was immunoSEQ multiplex PCR; TCRdb's version includes in-frame clones alone and lacks a portion of them. The data contain about 88,000 clones, roughly 89% of them singletons. Sequencing was performed on peripheral blood, taken on day 0 of AZD1222 vaccination. Receptors originate from an adult in good health.

This clone came up a few times. This sequence joins TRBV7-9 and TRBJ2-7, with D possibly matching TRBD2 (5 bases). Germline CDR1 reads SEHNR; CDR2 reads FQNEAQ (reference sequence). This CDR3 region has 14 residues. Deletions cut 5 bases from V and 0 bases from J, with 11 bases between. CDR3 sequence: CASSRGLFSYEQYF. The CDR3 region has the DNA TGTGCCAGCAGCCGAGGACTGTTCTCCTACGAGCAGTACTTC.

DNA for the CDR3: TGTGCCAGCAGCTTGGACGGCCGGGGCACAGATACGCAGTATTTT. It is translated as CASSLDGRGTDTQYF. V usage is TRBV5-8 and J usage is TRBJ2-3; no firm D call. Trimming pared 0 bases from V and 1 base from J, leaving 9 bases between. Germline lookup yields CDR1 SGHTS and CDR2 YDEGEE. This CDR3 spans 15 amino acids.

The CDR3 loop reads CASSYGGGNSPLHF. The CDR3 DNA sequence: TGTGCCAGCAGTTACGGGGGAGGCAATTCACCCCTCCACTTT. The genes are TRBV6-2 or TRBV6-3 and TRBJ1-6; a weak D match, TRBD1 (5 bases). V was clipped by 2 bases and J by 7 bases, with 9 bases between them. This CDR3 is 14 amino acids long. Looked up from germline, CDR1 is MNHEY and CDR2 is SVGEGT.

V and J are TRBV20-1 and TRBJ2-2; 8 nucleotides line up with TRBD2. The CDR3 loop spans 17 amino acids. J was trimmed by 5 bases and V by 3 bases; bases with no gene match: 14. Germline V gene lookup returns CDR1 DFQATT and CDR2 SNEGSKA (reference sequence). The CDR3 protein is CSASVRGAGDGTGELFF. The CDR3 coding sequence is TGCAGTGCTAGTGTCCGTGGAGCGGGAGACGGGACCGGGGAGCTGTTTTTT.

The rearrangement joins TRBV19 to TRBJ1-1; D might be TRBD1 (5 bases). CDR1 and CDR2 from the germline V gene are LNHDA and SQIVND (reference sequence). Trimming removed 0 bases at V and 7 bases at J, with 15 bases between. This CDR3 has 15 residues. Here the CDR3 reads CASSIDRLGANEAFF. DNA for the CDR3: TGTGCCAGTAGTATAGATCGATTAGGGGCGAATGAAGCTTTCTTT. Full variable domain (outside the CDR3, taken from reference TRBV19 and TRBJ1-1): DGGITQSPKYLFRKEGQNVTLSCEQNLNHDAMYWYRQDPGQGLRLIYYSQIVNDFQKGDIAEGYSVSREKKESFPLTVTSAQKNPTAFYLCASSIDRLGANEAFFGQGTRLTVV.

This chain links TRBV5-4 with TRBJ2-7; unclear D gene. The germline V and J ends were trimmed by 0 bases and 1 base, with 8 bases remaining between them. Germline V gene lookup returns CDR1 SGHNT and CDR2 YYREEE (reference sequence). The CDR3 extends over 14 amino acids. The CDR3 sequence: CASSLDRYSYEQYF. CDR3 coding DNA: TGTGCCAGCAGCTTGGACAGATATTCCTACGAGCAGTACTTC.

The chain employs TRBV5-6 and TRBJ1-2; possible D gene TRBD1, 5 bases. Germline V lookup: CDR1 SGHDT, CDR2 YYEEEE. The CDR3 has 13 residues. The V end was cut by 4 bases, the J end by 4 bases, with 11 bases between. The CDR3 sequence is CASSATEFYGYTF. The CDR3 DNA reads as TGTGCCAGCAGCGCGACAGAGTTCTATGGCTACACCTTC.

The chain uses TRBV4-3 and TRBJ2-2; 11 nucleotides line up with TRBD2. V was pared by 0 bases and J by 7 bases, with 7 bases of the junction left unmatched. The germline V gene has CDR1 LGHNA and CDR2 YSLEER. The CDR3 length is 17 residues. The CDR3 region has the DNA TGCGCCAGCAGCCAAGACCTCCCTAGCGGGGGGTTCGGGGAGCTGTTTTTT. Its protein is CASSQDLPSGGFGELFF.

The CDR3 is CASRTNSYEQYF. Written as DNA, the CDR3 is TGTGCCAGCAGGACCAACTCCTACGAGCAGTACTTC. The chain has TRBV12-3 or TRBV12-4 and TRBJ2-7; unclear D gene. Between the trimmed V and J ends, which lost 6 bases and 0 bases, there was a span of 6 bases. This CDR3 contains 12 residues.

This chain joins TRBV5-8 and TRBJ2-3, with 7 positions matching TRBD2. Germline lookup yields CDR1 SGHTS and CDR2 YDEGEE. The CDR3 has 14 residues. J lost 1 base, V lost 2 bases, and 1 base had no gene match. CDR3 nucleotide sequence: TGTGCCAGCAGCTTACGGGGGGGCACAGATACGCAGTATTTT. It specifies CASSLRGGTDTQYF.

This rearrangement joins TRBV6-5 to TRBJ2-7; 8 nucleotides match TRBD1. The CDR3 contains 13 residues. Germline V CDR1 and CDR2: MNHEY, SVGAGI. After removal of 6 bases from V and 4 bases from J, the junction contained 5 bases not matched to a gene. CDR3: CASSLQGGYEQYF. CDR3 in DNA: TGTGCCAGCAGCTTACAGGGGGGTTACGAGCAGTACTTC.

This clone was counted a few times. The chain employs TRBV5-6 and TRBJ2-7; 8 bases align to TRBD1. The CDR3 covers 13 residues. V dropped 2 bases and J dropped 7; count of bases not matched to a gene: 5. Germline CDR1 SGHDT, CDR2 YYEEEE. DNA for the CDR3: TGTGCCAGCAGCTTCGGACAGGGTAGGGAGCAGTACTTC. It translates to CASSFGQGREQYF.

The rearrangement joins TRBV5-1 to TRBJ2-2, with 7 positions matching TRBD2. CDR3 size: 16 residues. The junction had 7 bases not matched to a gene; V was cut back by 0 bases and J by 5 bases. Germline V gives CDR1 SGHRS, CDR2 YFSETQ. As DNA, the CDR3 is TGCGCCAGCAGCTTGGGAACCGCGGGAGAAACCGGGGAGCTGTTTTTT. This translates into CASSLGTAGETGELFF.

This clone has only one observation. The V gene is TRBV11-2, the J gene TRBJ1-3, with no clear D. V lost 3 bases, J lost 2 bases, and 8 bases lay in between. Germline V lookup: CDR1 SGHAT, CDR2 FQNNGV. The CDR3 length is 14 residues. CDR3: CASSFYEPGNTIYF. The DNA for the CDR3 is TGTGCCAGCAGCTTTTACGAACCTGGAAACACCATATATTTT.

This rearrangement joins TRBV5-4 to TRBJ2-1; TRBD1 is a possible D gene (6 bases). From germline, CDR1 is SGHNT and CDR2 YYREEE (reference sequence). The CDR3 is 14 residues long. Trimming pared 4 bases from V and 3 bases from J, leaving 11 bases between. The CDR3 nucleotides read TGTGCCAGCAGCCCTGCAGGGGACTACAATGAGCAGTTCTTC. Translation: CASSPAGDYNEQFF.

J is TRBJ1-2 and V is TRBV4-1; perhaps TRBD1 as D (5 bases). The germline V gene has CDR1 MGHRA and CDR2 YSYEKL. The CDR3 length is 13 residues. The ends were cut back, 4 bases at V and 7 bases at J, with 13 bases in the middle. The CDR3 region is CASSRGDLSGYTF. DNA of the CDR3: TGCGCCAGCAGCCGAGGGGATTTGAGTGGCTACACCTTC.

The J gene is TRBJ2-1, the V gene TRBV11-2; D not certain. V was shortened by 1 base and J by 10 bases, with 14 bases between the two germline ends. CDR1 is SGHAT, CDR2 FQNNGV, per germline. The length of the CDR3 is 14 residues. The CDR3 DNA reads as TGTGCCAGCAGCTTAGTGCGCCGCCCCCGGGAGCAGTTCTTC. This gives the protein CASSLVRRPREQFF.

This chain links TRBV18 with TRBJ1-2, with 7 nucleotides matching TRBD1. CDR1 and CDR2 (germline): KGHSH, LQKENI. The V segment lost 1 base and the J segment 6 bases; nucleotides outside the gene matches: 5. The CDR3 length is 14 residues. CDR3 sequence (DNA): TGTGCCAGCTCACCACAGGCAGGGGGTGATGGCTACACCTTC. It encodes CASSPQAGGDGYTF.

V usage is TRBV3-1 (or the pseudogene TRBV3-2) and J usage is TRBJ2-4; the D is unclear. Germline values: CDR1 LGHDT, CDR2 YNNKEL (reference sequence). This CDR3 comprises 12 residues. Trimming pared 6 bases from V and 10 bases from J, leaving 13 bases between. Here the CDR3 reads CASRYARGIQYF. CDR3 sequence (DNA): TGTGCCAGCAGATACGCTAGAGGTATTCAGTACTTC.

The V call is TRBV7-6, the J call TRBJ2-2; weak D call: TRBD1 (6 bases). Germline loops: CDR1 SGHVS, CDR2 FNYEAQ. The CDR3 has 16 amino acids. The ends were cut back, 2 bases at V and 6 bases at J, with 16 bases in the middle. CDR3 amino acids: CASSLHDRTGAGELFF. CDR3 nucleotides: TGTGCCAGCAGCTTACATGACAGGACTGGGGCCGGGGAGCTGTTTTTT.

This sequence joins TRBV27 and TRBJ2-6, with a possible D match to TRBD1 (5 bases). CDR3 length: 14 residues. Looked up from germline, CDR1 is MNHEY and CDR2 is SMNVEV (reference sequence). V was pared by 4 bases and J by 2 bases, with 6 bases between. The CDR3 DNA reads as TGTGCCAGCAGTTCAGGGACTGGGGCCAACGTCCTGACTTTC. Translating gives CASSSGTGANVLTF.

J is TRBJ2-7 and V is TRBV7-8; D could derive from TRBD1 or TRBD2 (6 bases each). The V end lost 0 bases, the J end lost 2 bases, and 8 bases lay between the germline ends. Germline assignment: CDR1 SGHVS and CDR2 FQNEAQ. The CDR3 extends over 14 amino acids. The DNA for the CDR3 is TGTGCCAGCAGCTTAGCCGGGGGCCCCTACGAGCAGTACTTC. Amino acid sequence: CASSLAGGPYEQYF.

CDR3 in amino acids: CASSQDHLSSYNSPLHF. The CDR3 nucleotides read TGCGCCAGCAGCCAAGATCACCTTAGCTCCTATAATTCACCCCTCCACTTT. The chain carries TRBV4-3 and TRBJ1-6; no clear D gene. Germline V gives CDR1 LGHNA, CDR2 YSLEER. Trimming stripped 0 bases from V and 0 bases from J, with 9 bases between. The CDR3 extends over 17 amino acids.